These 10 T cell receptor beta chains were all obtained from the same sample, sequenced in a study of OX40 agonist ivuxolimab in advanced cancers. Sequencing used immunoSEQ multiplex PCR; TCRdb keeps in-frame clones, though not all of them. The table has roughly 70,000 clones, 87% seen once. Material: CD4+ or CD8+ T cells sorted from blood, obtained in a trial of the OX40 agonist ivuxolimab. Receptors originate from an adult with an advanced solid tumor such as melanoma, head and neck, liver or kidney cancer.

This chain links TRBV19 with TRBJ2-3; D uncertain. V was trimmed by 5 bases and J by 2 bases, leaving 8 bases between them. This CDR3 is 13 amino acids long. Per germline, CDR1 LNHDA and CDR2 SQIVND (reference sequence). The CDR3 DNA sequence: TGTGCCAGTAGTTCCACAGACACAGATACGCAGTATTTT. Residues: CASSSTDTDTQYF. Complete variable domain (other parts from reference TRBV19 and TRBJ2-3): DGGITQSPKYLFRKEGQNVTLSCEQNLNHDAMYWYRQDPGQGLRLIYYSQIVNDFQKGDIAEGYSVSREKKESFPLTVTSAQKNPTAFYLCASSSTDTDTQYFGPGTRLTVL.

The sample holds one count of this clone. The CDR3 region has the DNA TGTGCCAGTAGTATAGATCAACTAGCGGGAGGCCCGCAGTTCTTC. It encodes CASSIDQLAGGPQFF. V and J are TRBV19 and TRBJ2-1; 12 positions match TRBD2. J lost 12 bases, V lost 0 bases, and 6 bases had no gene match. Germline V gives CDR1 LNHDA, CDR2 SQIVND (reference sequence). CDR3 length: 15 residues. Complete variable domain (other parts from reference TRBV19 and TRBJ2-1): DGGITQSPKYLFRKEGQNVTLSCEQNLNHDAMYWYRQDPGQGLRLIYYSQIVNDFQKGDIAEGYSVSREKKESFPLTVTSAQKNPTAFYLCASSIDQLAGGPQFFGPGTRLTVL.

DNA for the CDR3: TGCGCCAGCAGCTCCGCCGTGGGTGCCAGGACAGATACGCAGTATTTT. Amino acid sequence: CASSSAVGARTDTQYF. V is TRBV5-1 and J is TRBJ2-3; D gene ambiguous. The CDR3 spans 16 residues. Trimming took 3 bases from V and 3 from J, leaving 17 bases between them. Germline V gene lookup returns CDR1 SGHRS and CDR2 YFSETQ. The full variable domain, completed using reference TRBV5-1 and TRBJ2-3, is KAGVTQTPRYLIKTRGQQVTLSCSPISGHRSVSWYQQTPGQGLQFLFEYFSETQRNKGNFPGRFSGRQFSNSRSEMNVSTLELGDSALYLCASSSAVGARTDTQYFGPGTRLTVL.

The gene calls are TRBV30 and TRBJ1-5, with a tentative D call TRBD1 (6 bases). The V gene lost 2 bases and the J gene lost 5 bases, with 13 bases spanning the gap. The CDR3 has 14 residues. Germline CDR1 reads GTSNPN; CDR2 reads SVGIG (reference sequence). The CDR3 region is CAWSTGPGYQPQHF. In DNA form, the CDR3 reads TGTGCCTGGAGTACAGGGCCTGGGTATCAGCCCCAGCATTTT.

The rearrangement links TRBV5-6 to TRBJ2-5; TRBD2 aligns across 11 bases. The junction had 13 bases not matched to a gene; V was cut back by 4 bases and J by 8 bases. The CDR3 extends over 16 amino acids. CDR1 SGHDT and CDR2 YYEEEE come from the germline V gene. The CDR3 nucleotides are TGTGCCAGCAGCCTTGGCGGGACTAGCGGAGGGGTAACCCAGTACTTC. This gives the protein CASSLGGTSGGVTQYF.

The chain uses TRBV5-1 and TRBJ2-2; 10 nucleotides match TRBD1. This CDR3 has 15 residues. Per germline, CDR1 SGHRS and CDR2 YFSETQ. Unmatched junction bases numbered 4, after V lost 4 bases and J lost 4 bases. In DNA form, the CDR3 reads TGCGCCAGCAGCCCTAGGACAGGGGGCACCGGGGAGCTGTTTTTT. Translated: CASSPRTGGTGELFF. Supplemented by reference TRBV5-1 and TRBJ2-2, the full variable domain reads KAGVTQTPRYLIKTRGQQVTLSCSPISGHRSVSWYQQTPGQGLQFLFEYFSETQRNKGNFPGRFSGRQFSNSRSEMNVSTLELGDSALYLCASSPRTGGTGELFFGEGSRLTVL.

V usage is TRBV6-1 and J usage is TRBJ1-1; D gene ambiguous. The CDR3 has 12 amino acids. V lost 4 bases to trimming and J lost 3 bases, with 6 bases between them. From germline, CDR1 is MNHNS and CDR2 SASEGT. The CDR3 loop reads CASSGPDTEAFF. In nucleotides, the CDR3 is TGTGCCAGCAGTGGCCCAGACACTGAAGCTTTCTTT.

This clone was picked up a small number of times. This chain connects TRBV18 to TRBJ1-5, with D tentatively TRBD1 (5 bases). Germline V gene data show CDR1 as KGHSH and CDR2 as LQKENI. V lost 3 bases to trimming and J lost 0 bases, with 9 bases between them. The CDR3 consists of 15 residues. The CDR3 nucleotides are TGTGCCAGCTCACCGGGGGACGGTAGCAATCAGCCCCAGCATTTT. Translating it yields CASSPGDGSNQPQHF.

CDR3 sequence reads: CASSQRAGDYNEQFF. For the CDR3, the DNA is TGTGCCAGCAGTCAAAGAGCGGGAGATTATAATGAGCAGTTCTTC. V is TRBV11-2 and J is TRBJ2-1, with 8 nucleotides matching TRBD2. In germline, CDR1 is SGHAT, CDR2 FQNNGV. The length of the CDR3 is 15 residues. V lost 6 bases, J lost 7 bases, and 11 bases stayed unmatched.

The chain has TRBV30 and TRBJ1-2, with D perhaps TRBD1 (5 bases). The germline V gene encodes CDR1 GTSNPN and CDR2 SVGIG (reference sequence). The V and J ends lost 3 bases and 2 bases respectively, with 16 bases between them. CDR3 length equals 15 residues. CDR3 sequence: CAWRSPGLQNYGYTF. For the CDR3, the DNA is TGTGCCTGGAGGTCCCCGGGACTCCAGAACTATGGCTACACCTTC.